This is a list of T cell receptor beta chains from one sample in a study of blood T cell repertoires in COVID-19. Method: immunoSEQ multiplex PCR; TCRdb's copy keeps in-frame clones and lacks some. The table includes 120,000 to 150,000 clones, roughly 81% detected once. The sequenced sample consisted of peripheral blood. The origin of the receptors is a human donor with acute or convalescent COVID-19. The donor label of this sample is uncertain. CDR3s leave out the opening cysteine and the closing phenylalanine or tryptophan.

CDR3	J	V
ATSGSGETEAF	TRBJ1-1	TRBV24-1
ASSRTGGFYNEQF	TRBJ2-1	TRBV7-3
ASSQGIAGREPYEQY	TRBJ2-7	TRBV4-1
ASSYSGARGGNTIY	TRBJ1-3	TRBV6-5
ASSSLTGGAFAYNEQF	TRBJ2-1	TRBV5-1
ASSPQGGSPLH	TRBJ1-6	TRBV27
ASIQGLASTDTQY	TRBJ2-3	TRBV2
ASSQDVQETQY	TRBJ2-5	TRBV14
ASSPRTGRLLREEGYT	TRBJ1-2	TRBV4-1
ASSFRPGQGAEDTGELF	TRBJ2-2	TRBV7-6
ASKLTGQGAEAF	TRBJ1-1	TRBV2
ASSGEQGANTEAF	TRBJ1-1	TRBV25-1
ASSTFVGAGNQPQH	TRBJ1-5	TRBV19
ASRPGGPRNQPQH	TRBJ1-5	TRBV28
ASSFSASSGNQPQH	TRBJ1-5	TRBV27
ASSFLGGAKYQPQH	TRBJ1-5	TRBV28
ASSAVSTQPQH	TRBJ1-5	TRBV19
ASSVRDTFFGELF	TRBJ2-2	TRBV3-1/TRBV3-2
ASSPSGFSVGNSPLH	TRBJ1-6	TRBV7-9
ASSGSGSSSYNEQF	TRBJ2-1	TRBV9
ASMATPTDTQY	TRBJ2-3	TRBV12-3/TRBV12-4
ASSQGEAYRGNSPLH	TRBJ1-6	TRBV4-1
ATRPRRETQY	TRBJ2-5	TRBV6-5
ASSEDRGTDTQY	TRBJ2-3	TRBV10-1
ASSRLQGNTEAF	TRBJ1-1	TRBV5-1
ASSFGRSLLTEAF	TRBJ1-1	TRBV5-6
ASSSWTAPNSPLH	TRBJ1-6	TRBV5-1
ASSLGLAGSEQY	TRBJ2-7	TRBV14
ASSQGPVWYT	TRBJ1-2	TRBV3-1/TRBV3-2
ASSQWDSNSPLH	TRBJ1-6	TRBV27
AGTTGESSYEQY	TRBJ2-7	TRBV2
ASSQTADTEAF	TRBJ1-1	TRBV2
ASSQERGGATNEKLF	TRBJ1-4	TRBV4-1
ASSEKPPNQPQH	TRBJ1-5	TRBV2
SARDEAEAF	TRBJ1-1	TRBV20-1
ASRTGNTGELF	TRBJ2-2	TRBV6-5
ASSRQGSKANEQF	TRBJ2-1	TRBV11-3
ASSPRTGGLDEQF	TRBJ2-1	TRBV27
ASSPRRGYEQY	TRBJ2-7	TRBV2
ASSTLTGLVKTEAF	TRBJ1-1	TRBV19
ASSPQGGQPQH	TRBJ1-5	TRBV6-5
ASSQGRDTEAF	TRBJ1-1	TRBV7-9
ASEQGRGPYGYT	TRBJ1-2	TRBV19
ASSQTFGRGTGESTGELF	TRBJ2-2	TRBV3-1/TRBV3-2
AARRTGGVNEQF	TRBJ2-1	TRBV27
AWSTTGLTYEQY	TRBJ2-7	TRBV30
AISRGQLVSYEQY	TRBJ2-7	TRBV10-3
ASRLRETNTEAF	TRBJ1-1	TRBV4-1
ASSSTGGNEKLF	TRBJ1-4	TRBV7-8
AWSAPLAGGHGTQY	TRBJ2-3	TRBV30
ASSSSTSGTDTQY	TRBJ2-3	TRBV5-1
ATRDRGQQPQH	TRBJ1-5	TRBV15
ASSSGGVGNTIY	TRBJ1-3	TRBV7-2
ASSLVADYGYT	TRBJ1-2	TRBV5-6
ASRGTRNTGELF	TRBJ2-2	TRBV18
ASRKDRGTGAF	TRBJ1-1	TRBV19
ASNPITGSAGELF	TRBJ2-2	TRBV19
ASSSTGIGYGYT	TRBJ1-2	TRBV7-8
ASSPSAELNNEQF	TRBJ2-1	TRBV7-6
SAGQGRDYGYT	TRBJ1-2	TRBV29-1